The 27 T cell receptor beta chains below come from one sample, sequenced in a study of cytomegalovirus exposure and HLA in healthy donors. With 60 Vbeta and 13 Jbeta primers, the PCR was carried out. Using immunoSEQ multiplex PCR, the repertoire was profiled, and TCRdb retains in-frame clones only, with some absent. The sample holds about 98,000 clones, 60% to 85% seen once. The material sequenced was PBMCs. The receptors were sampled from a man in his fifties or sixties in good health and CMV-seropositive.

The chain combines TRBV4-1 with TRBJ1-4; no firm D call. V gave up 4 bases and J gave up 0 bases, with 12 bases separating them. The germline V gene encodes CDR1 MGHRA and CDR2 YSYEKL. This CDR3 is built from 16 residues. This CDR3 is CASSRRPVATNEKLFF. The DNA of the CDR3 is TGCGCCAGCAGCCGCAGGCCCGTTGCAACTAATGAAAAACTGTTTTTT.

The V gene is TRBV7-9, the J gene TRBJ2-7; perhaps TRBD2 as D (6 bases). This CDR3 is 14 amino acids long. Between the trimmed V and J ends, which lost 5 bases and 0 bases, there was a span of 11 bases. CDR1 and CDR2 (germline): SEHNR, FQNEAQ (reference sequence). CDR3 protein: CASSRFGGSYEQYF. The CDR3 coding sequence is TGTGCCAGCAGCCGATTCGGGGGCTCCTACGAGCAGTACTTC.

The V gene is TRBV5-1, the J gene TRBJ1-1, with TRBD1 matching 8 bases. CDR1 is SGHRS, CDR2 YFSETQ, per germline. J gave up 7 bases and V 6 bases, and 8 bases lay outside the gene matches. The CDR3 runs to 13 residues. CDR3 bases: TGCGCCAGCATAGGGACAGGAACTAATGAAGCTTTCTTT. This codes for CASIGTGTNEAFF.

This chain uses TRBV6-1 with TRBJ1-6; D is perhaps TRBD1 (6 bases). There are 12 residues in the CDR3. Trimming removed 8 bases at V and 8 bases at J, with 10 bases between. Germline-derived CDR1 and CDR2 are MNHNS and SASEGT. CDR3 protein: CASYREYSPLHF. CDR3 DNA sequence: TGTGCCAGCTACAGGGAGTATTCACCCCTCCACTTT.

This chain links TRBV9 with TRBJ2-1; TRBD2 agrees at 13 bases. CDR1 SGDLS and CDR2 YYNGEE come from the germline V gene. CDR3 length equals 18 residues. The J segment lost 8 bases and the V segment lost 0 bases, leaving 11 bases of the junction unmatched. The CDR3 here is CASSVGPLLAGGGDEQFF. As DNA, the CDR3 is TGTGCCAGCAGCGTAGGCCCCTTACTAGCGGGGGGGGGTGATGAGCAGTTCTTC.

The rearrangement links TRBV19 to TRBJ2-1, with D possibly TRBD1 on 5 matching bases. CDR3 length equals 12 residues. The ends were cut back, 2 bases at V and 13 bases at J, with 12 bases in the middle. From germline, CDR1 is LNHDA and CDR2 SQIVND (reference sequence). DNA for the CDR3: TGTGCCAGTAGTATAAAAGGTCAGGGACAGTTCTTC. It yields the protein CASSIKGQGQFF.

Here the CDR3 reads CASSRTGTFRDGYTF. The CDR3, as DNA: TGTGCCAGCAGTCGGACAGGGACGTTTCGGGATGGCTACACCTTC. The chain recombines TRBV27 with TRBJ1-2, with 8 bases aligning to TRBD1. With V trimmed by 5 bases and J by 6 bases, 11 bases remained unmatched. CDR3 length: 15 amino acids. Germline loops: CDR1 MNHEY, CDR2 SMNVEV (reference sequence).

The chain couples TRBV5-6 to TRBJ1-6; TRBD1 matches 7 bases. V dropped 4 bases and J dropped 0; count of bases not matched to a gene: 7. Germline V CDR1 and CDR2: SGHDT, YYEEEE. The CDR3 runs to 17 residues. The CDR3 DNA sequence: TGTGCCAGCAGCCCCGGGACAGCGAGCTCCTATAATTCACCCCTCCACTTT. It translates to CASSPGTASSYNSPLHF. Variable domain in full (rest from reference TRBV5-6 and TRBJ1-6): DAGVTQSPTHLIKTRGQQVTLRCSPKSGHDTVSWYQQALGQGPQFIFQYYEEEERQRGNFPDRFSGHQFPNYSSELNVNALLLGDSALYLCASSPGTASSYNSPLHFGNGTRLTVT.

The chain links TRBV25-1 to TRBJ1-2; possibly TRBD1 for D (6 bases). The CDR3 loop spans 15 amino acids. Germline V gene lookup returns CDR1 MGHDK and CDR2 SYGVNS. V lost 8 bases and J lost 0, with 16 bases in between. For the CDR3, the DNA is TGTGCCAGCGAGTCTGGGGGCTTTGCTAACTATGGCTACACCTTC. Amino acids: CASESGGFANYGYTF.

This chain links TRBV29-1 with TRBJ1-2, with D unresolved. The CDR3 contains 12 residues. Germline CDR1 is SQVTM and CDR2 is ANQGSEA. Deletions cut 3 bases from V and 4 bases from J, with 9 bases between. The CDR3 DNA reads as TGCAGCGTTGATGAGGGTTCCTATGGCTACACCTTC. This encodes CSVDEGSYGYTF.

The chain is built from TRBV6-5 and TRBJ2-5, with a weak D call TRBD1 (5 bases). The germline gives CDR1 MNHEY, CDR2 SVGAGI. The CDR3 is 15 amino acids. Deletions cut 2 bases from V and 5 bases from J, with 15 bases between. The CDR3 is CASSYTRTSSETQYF. CDR3 bases: TGTGCCAGCAGTTACACACGGACATCGTCCGAGACCCAGTACTTC.

The J gene is TRBJ2-7, the V gene TRBV5-1, with 7 positions matching TRBD1. CDR3 size: 14 residues. After removal of 2 bases from V and 2 bases from J, the junction contained 4 bases not matched to a gene. CDR1 and CDR2 (germline): SGHRS, YFSETQ. The CDR3 loop is CASSFTGDPYEQYF. CDR3 DNA: TGCGCCAGCAGCTTCACAGGGGATCCCTACGAGCAGTACTTC.

The V and J genes are TRBV5-6 and TRBJ1-5; D is perhaps TRBD1 (5 bases). The CDR3 extends over 16 amino acids. V gave up 3 bases and J gave up 3 bases, with 16 bases separating them. Germline V CDR1 and CDR2: SGHDT, YYEEEE. Here the CDR3 DNA reads TGTGCCAGCAGCTCTTGGGGCAGGACCTCCAATCAGCCCCAGCATTTT. Protein sequence: CASSSWGRTSNQPQHF.

CDR3 nucleotide sequence: TGTGCCAGCAGCCAAGGACTAGCGGGGGCGCAGTTCTTC. Its protein is CASSQGLAGAQFF. The chain is built from TRBV14 and TRBJ2-1; 12 bases are shared with TRBD2. Germline V gene sequence: CDR1 SGHDN, CDR2 FVKESK. V was clipped by 1 base and J by 12 bases; unmatched bases: 1. The CDR3 is 13 amino acids.

J is TRBJ1-2 and V is TRBV28; D remains ambiguous. The V gene's germline CDR1 is MDHEN and CDR2 SYDVKM. V was trimmed by 1 base and J by 7 bases, leaving 4 bases between them. The CDR3 loop spans 11 amino acids. The CDR3 sequence is CASSLSGGYTF. CDR3 DNA: TGTGCCAGCAGTTTATCAGGTGGCTACACCTTC.

J is TRBJ1-2 and V is TRBV28, with D tentatively TRBD1 (5 bases). Germline V gene lookup returns CDR1 MDHEN and CDR2 SYDVKM. The CDR3 runs to 12 residues. Trimming pared 6 bases from V and 2 bases from J, leaving 7 bases between. The CDR3 coding sequence is TGTGCCAGCAGAGGGGCAAACTATGGCTACACCTTC. This gives the protein CASRGANYGYTF.

The sample holds a few counts of this clone. V is TRBV5-1 and J is TRBJ1-2; D is unresolved. The CDR3 consists of 17 residues. The V end was cut by 6 bases, the J end by 3 bases, with 24 bases between. The V gene's germline CDR1 is SGHRS and CDR2 YFSETQ. The CDR3 protein is CASNPRGLGGNDYGYTF. Here the CDR3 DNA reads TGCGCCAGCAACCCTCGCGGATTGGGAGGGAACGACTATGGCTACACCTTC.

The chain links TRBV29-1 to TRBJ2-6, with D possibly TRBD1 on 6 matching bases. Germline assignment: CDR1 SQVTM and CDR2 ANQGSEA. V was clipped by 4 bases and J by 4 bases, with 11 bases between them. The CDR3 runs 14 residues. The CDR3 region is CSVATGSGANVLTF. The CDR3 region has the DNA TGCAGCGTTGCTACAGGGAGCGGGGCCAACGTCCTGACTTTC.

The gene calls are TRBV27 and TRBJ2-7; perhaps TRBD2 as D (6 bases). The CDR3 is made up of 14 amino acids. Germline loops: CDR1 MNHEY, CDR2 SMNVEV (reference sequence). The V end was cut by 4 bases, the J end by 3 bases, with 13 bases between. Written as DNA, the CDR3 is TGTGCCAGCAGTTGGGGCGGCGGGGACTACGAGCAGTACTTC. Its translation is CASSWGGGDYEQYF.

The chain carries TRBV7-2 and TRBJ2-1; D is possibly TRBD1 (7 bases). The CDR3 spans 15 residues. V lost 0 bases and J 5 bases, leaving 11 bases between the germline ends. CDR1 is SGHTA and CDR2 is FQGNSA in the germline V gene. This CDR3 reads CASSLAGRGDNEQFF. CDR3 DNA sequence: TGTGCCAGCAGCTTAGCGGGCAGGGGGGACAATGAGCAGTTCTTC.

The rearrangement links TRBV19 to TRBJ1-1; TRBD1 agrees at 8 bases. CDR1 LNHDA and CDR2 SQIVND come from the germline V gene (reference sequence). This CDR3 comprises 14 residues. The trim removed 4 bases at V and 5 bases at J, leaving 6 bases unmatched. This CDR3 reads CASSTGGGGTEAFF. The CDR3 nucleotides read TGTGCCAGTAGTACAGGGGGCGGGGGAACTGAAGCTTTCTTT.

This clone was counted a few times. The chain uses TRBV29-1 and TRBJ1-2; D not resolved. The germline V gene has CDR1 SQVTM and CDR2 ANQGSEA. The CDR3 runs to 12 residues. Trimming removed 1 base at V and 2 bases at J, with 5 bases between. The chain's CDR3 is CSVEGLNYGYTF. CDR3 bases: TGCAGCGTTGAAGGACTAAACTATGGCTACACCTTC. Supplemented by reference TRBV29-1 and TRBJ1-2, the full variable domain reads SAVISQKPSRDICQRGTSLTIQCQVDSQVTMMFWYRQQPGQSLTLIATANQGSEATYESGFVIDKFPISRPNLTFSTLTVSNMSPEDSSIYLCSVEGLNYGYTFGSGTRLTVV.

CDR3 in DNA: TGTGCCAGCAGACGATATGGGGAGGGGCCCTCCTACAATGAGCAGTTCTTC. This sequence encodes CASRRYGEGPSYNEQFF. The chain uses TRBV28 and TRBJ2-1, with 7 nucleotides matching TRBD2. V was pared by 6 bases and J by 0 bases, with 11 bases of the junction left unmatched. This CDR3 region has 17 residues. Per germline, CDR1 MDHEN and CDR2 SYDVKM.

The V gene is TRBV12-5, the J gene TRBJ2-7, with D possibly TRBD1 on 6 matching bases. V dropped 6 bases and J dropped 4 bases, with 16 bases sitting between them. CDR1 and CDR2 (germline): LGHNT, FRNRAP. The CDR3 is 14 residues long. The CDR3 bases are TGTGCTAGTGGCGCCAGGGACACACAGTACGAGCAGTACTTC. It is translated as CASGARDTQYEQYF. The full variable domain, completed using reference TRBV12-5 and TRBJ2-7, is DARVTQTPRHKVTEMGQEVTMRCQPILGHNTVFWYRQTMMQGLELLAYFRNRAPLDDSGMPKDRFSAEMPDATLATLKIQPSEPRDSAVYFCASGARDTQYEQYFGPGTRLTVT.

The chain recombines TRBV5-1 with TRBJ2-7; 8 nucleotides align to TRBD2. V lost 3 bases, J lost 7 bases, and 12 bases stayed unmatched. The CDR3 totals 15 residues. Germline CDR1 and CDR2: SGHRS and YFSETQ. CDR3 sequence: CASSSPHGVAGEQYF. The CDR3 DNA follows: TGCGCCAGCAGCTCACCGCATGGGGTAGCGGGAGAGCAGTACTTC.

The rearrangement links TRBV19 to TRBJ2-1; 11 bases fit TRBD2. The V segment lost 4 bases and the J segment 1 base; nucleotides outside the gene matches: 3. The germline CDR1 and CDR2 sequences are LNHDA and SQIVND (reference sequence). The CDR3 spans 16 residues. CDR3 DNA: TGTGCCAGTAGTACCGTAGCGGGGGGGTCCTACAATGAGCAGTTCTTC. Translation: CASSTVAGGSYNEQFF.

The gene calls are TRBV29-1 and TRBJ2-7, with D possibly being TRBD1 (6 bases). Germline lookup yields CDR1 SQVTM and CDR2 ANQGSEA. The CDR3 extends over 13 amino acids. V shed 6 bases and J shed 2 bases, with 14 bases lying between them. The CDR3 DNA follows: TGCAGCGTCTACAGGGTTGGGACCTACGAGCAGTACTTC. Translated: CSVYRVGTYEQYF.